The clone carrying this T cell receptor beta chain occurred a few times. The J segment lost 4 bases and the V segment lost 1 base, leaving 10 bases of the junction unmatched. The V gene's germline CDR1 is KGHSH and CDR2 LQKENI. This CDR3 spans 16 amino acids. TCRdb independently ran MiXCR on the RT-PCR reads; one entry per CDR3 protein. The table has about 40,000 distinct CDR3 sequences, roughly 30% seen once. The data derive from a study of patients and donors after allogeneic stem cell transplantation. The sample taken for sequencing was blood, either unsorted or a sorted T cell fraction (not recorded which). This chain uses TRBV18 with TRBJ2-7; 7 positions agree with TRBD2. The receptor's source is a human donor who was either an allogeneic HSCT recipient or a stem cell or donor lymphocyte infusion donor (not recorded which). It is not recorded whose cells these are; they may come from a transplant donor. This CDR3 is CASSPRLAEQRYEQYF. DNA of the CDR3: TGTGCCAGCTCACCACGTCTAGCGGAACAAAGGTACGAGCAGTACTTC.